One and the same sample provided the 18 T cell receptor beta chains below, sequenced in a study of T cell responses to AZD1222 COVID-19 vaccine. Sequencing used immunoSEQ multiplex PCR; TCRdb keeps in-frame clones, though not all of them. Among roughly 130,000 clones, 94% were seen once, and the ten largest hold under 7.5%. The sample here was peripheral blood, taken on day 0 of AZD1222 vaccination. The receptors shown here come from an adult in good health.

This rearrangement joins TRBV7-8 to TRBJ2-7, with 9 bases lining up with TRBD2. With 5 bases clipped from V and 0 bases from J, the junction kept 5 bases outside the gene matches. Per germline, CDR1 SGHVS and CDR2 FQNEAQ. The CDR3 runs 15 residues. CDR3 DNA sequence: TGTGCCAGCAGCCGAGCTAGCGGGAACTCCTACGAGCAGTACTTC. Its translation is CASSRASGNSYEQYF.

The CDR3 DNA reads TGTGCCAGCAGCTCGGGGCCGGGGAACACTGAAGCTTTCTTT. Its translation is CASSSGPGNTEAFF. The genes are TRBV7-8 and TRBJ1-1; possibly TRBD1 for D (5 bases). The CDR3 is made up of 14 amino acids. From germline, CDR1 is SGHVS and CDR2 FQNEAQ. V was cut by 4 bases and J by 1 base, with 10 bases left in between.

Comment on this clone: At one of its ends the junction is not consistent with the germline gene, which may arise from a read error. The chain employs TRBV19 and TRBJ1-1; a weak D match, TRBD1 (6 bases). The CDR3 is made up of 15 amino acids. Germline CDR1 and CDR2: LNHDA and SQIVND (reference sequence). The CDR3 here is CASSMDSRRTTEAFF. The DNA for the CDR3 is TGTGCCAGCAGTATGGACAGCCGCCGGACTACTGAAGCTTTCTTT. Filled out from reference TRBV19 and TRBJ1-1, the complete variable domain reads DGGITQSPKYLFRKEGQNVTLSCEQNLNHDAMYWYRQDPGQGLRLIYYSQIVNDFQKGDIAEGYSVSREKKESFPLTVTSAQKNPTAFYLCASSMDSRRTTEAFFGQGTRLTVV.

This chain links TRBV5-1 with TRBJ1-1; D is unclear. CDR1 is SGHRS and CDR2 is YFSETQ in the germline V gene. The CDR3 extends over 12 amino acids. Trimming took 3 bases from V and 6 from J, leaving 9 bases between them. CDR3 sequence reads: CASSYFGAEAFF. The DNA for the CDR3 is TGCGCCAGCAGCTACTTCGGGGCTGAAGCTTTCTTT.

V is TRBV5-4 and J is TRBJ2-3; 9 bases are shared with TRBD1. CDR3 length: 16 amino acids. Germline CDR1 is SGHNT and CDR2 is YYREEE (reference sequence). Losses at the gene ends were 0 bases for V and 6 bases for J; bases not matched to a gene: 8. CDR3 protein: CASSLGDRACEDTQYF. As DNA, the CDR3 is TGTGCCAGCAGCTTGGGGGACAGGGCTTGTGAGGATACGCAGTATTTT.

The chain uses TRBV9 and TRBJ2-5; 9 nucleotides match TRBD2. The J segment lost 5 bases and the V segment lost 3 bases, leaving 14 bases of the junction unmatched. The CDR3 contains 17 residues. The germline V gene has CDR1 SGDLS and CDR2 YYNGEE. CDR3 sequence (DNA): TGTGCCAGCAGCGCCGGGACTAGCCTTCCAGGAGTGGAGACCCAGTACTTC. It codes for CASSAGTSLPGVETQYF. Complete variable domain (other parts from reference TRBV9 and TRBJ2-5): DSGVTQTPKHLITATGQRVTLRCSPRSGDLSVYWYQQSLDQGLQFLIQYYNGEERAKGNILERFSAQQFPDLHSELNLSSLELGDSALYFCASSAGTSLPGVETQYFGPGTRLLVL.

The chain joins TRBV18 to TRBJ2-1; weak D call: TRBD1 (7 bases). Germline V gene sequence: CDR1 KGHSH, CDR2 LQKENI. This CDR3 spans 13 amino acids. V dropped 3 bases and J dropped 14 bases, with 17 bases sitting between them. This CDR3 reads CASSPGTDREEFF. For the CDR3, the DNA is TGTGCCAGCTCACCGGGGACCGACAGGGAGGAGTTCTTC.

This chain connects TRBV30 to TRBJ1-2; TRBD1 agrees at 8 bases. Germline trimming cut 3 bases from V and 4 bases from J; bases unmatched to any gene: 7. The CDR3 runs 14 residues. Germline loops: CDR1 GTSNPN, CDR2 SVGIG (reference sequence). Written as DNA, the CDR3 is TGTGCCTGGAGCTCACCGCAGGGGGCCTATGGCTACACCTTC. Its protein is CAWSSPQGAYGYTF. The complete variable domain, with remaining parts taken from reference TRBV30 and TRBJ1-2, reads SQTIHQWPATLVQPVGSPLSLECTVEGTSNPNLYWYRQAAGRGLQLLFYSVGIGQISSEVPQNLSASRPQDRQFILSSKKLLLSDSGFYLCAWSSPQGAYGYTFGSGTRLTVV.

The CDR3 DNA reads as TGTGCCAGCGGAGCGGGGGCCTACGAGCAGTACTTC. This encodes CASGAGAYEQYF. This chain links TRBV28 with TRBJ2-7, with 8 bases aligning to TRBD2. This CDR3 contains 12 residues. CDR1 and CDR2 (germline): MDHEN, SYDVKM. After removal of 8 bases from V and 2 bases from J, the junction contained 2 bases not matched to a gene. The whole variable domain, remainder taken from reference TRBV28 and TRBJ2-7, is DVKVTQSSRYLVKRTGEKVFLECVQDMDHENMFWYRQDPGLGLRLIYFSYDVKMKEKGDIPEGYSVSREKKERFSLILESASTNQTSMYLCASGAGAYEQYFGPGTRLTVT.

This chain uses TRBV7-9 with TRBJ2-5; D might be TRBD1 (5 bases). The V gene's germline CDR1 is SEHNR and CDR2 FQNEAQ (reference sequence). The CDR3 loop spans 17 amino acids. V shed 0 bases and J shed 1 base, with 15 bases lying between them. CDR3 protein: CASSLALGQGGQETQYF. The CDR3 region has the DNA TGTGCCAGCAGCTTAGCGCTCGGCCAGGGCGGCCAAGAGACCCAGTACTTC.

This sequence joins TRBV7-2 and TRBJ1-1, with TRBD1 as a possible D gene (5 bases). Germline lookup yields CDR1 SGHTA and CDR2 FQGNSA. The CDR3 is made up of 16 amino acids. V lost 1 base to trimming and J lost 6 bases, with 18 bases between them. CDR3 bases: TGTGCCAGCAGCTTAGTTTCAGGGAGGGTTTTGGCTGAAGCTTTCTTT. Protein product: CASSLVSGRVLAEAFF.

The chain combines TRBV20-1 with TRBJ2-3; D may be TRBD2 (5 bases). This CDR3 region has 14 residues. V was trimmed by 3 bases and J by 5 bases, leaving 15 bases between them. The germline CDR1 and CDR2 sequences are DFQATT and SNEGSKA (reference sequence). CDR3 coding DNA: TGCAGTGCTAGTACCAGCGGCCTCGAAGATACGCAGTATTTT. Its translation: CSASTSGLEDTQYF.

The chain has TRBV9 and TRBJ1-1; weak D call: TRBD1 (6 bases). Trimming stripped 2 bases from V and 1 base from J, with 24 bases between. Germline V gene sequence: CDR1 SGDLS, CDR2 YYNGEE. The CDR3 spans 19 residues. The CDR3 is CASSVSLLRGQRKNTEAFF. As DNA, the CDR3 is TGTGCCAGCAGCGTTTCACTCCTGAGGGGACAACGTAAGAACACTGAAGCTTTCTTT.

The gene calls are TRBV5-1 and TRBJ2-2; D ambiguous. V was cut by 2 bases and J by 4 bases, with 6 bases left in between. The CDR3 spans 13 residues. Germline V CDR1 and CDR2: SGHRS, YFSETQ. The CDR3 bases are TGCGCCAGCAGCTTCCGATTCACCGGGGAGCTGTTTTTT. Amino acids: CASSFRFTGELFF. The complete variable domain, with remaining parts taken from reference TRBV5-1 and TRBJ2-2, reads KAGVTQTPRYLIKTRGQQVTLSCSPISGHRSVSWYQQTPGQGLQFLFEYFSETQRNKGNFPGRFSGRQFSNSRSEMNVSTLELGDSALYLCASSFRFTGELFFGEGSRLTVL.

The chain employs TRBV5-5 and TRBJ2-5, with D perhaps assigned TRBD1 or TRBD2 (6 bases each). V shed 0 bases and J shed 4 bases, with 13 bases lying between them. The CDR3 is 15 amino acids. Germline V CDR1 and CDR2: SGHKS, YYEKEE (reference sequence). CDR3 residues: CASSLVGGLGETQYF. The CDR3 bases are TGTGCCAGCAGCTTGGTTGGGGGGCTGGGAGAGACCCAGTACTTC.

CDR3 protein: CASRRPSWGDSNEQFF. The CDR3, as DNA: TGTGCCAGCAGGCGCCCCTCCTGGGGGGATTCAAATGAGCAGTTCTTC. This rearrangement joins TRBV7-7 to TRBJ2-1; the D gene is possibly TRBD2 (6 bases). The germline gives CDR1 SSHAT, CDR2 FNYEAQ (reference sequence). V was clipped by 6 bases and J by 7 bases, with 22 bases between them. The CDR3 sequence is 16 residues long.

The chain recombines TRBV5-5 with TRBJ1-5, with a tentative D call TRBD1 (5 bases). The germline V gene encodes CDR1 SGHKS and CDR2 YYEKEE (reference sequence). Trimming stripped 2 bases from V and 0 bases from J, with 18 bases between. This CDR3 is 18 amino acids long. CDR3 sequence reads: CASSLTYRPQNSNQPQHF. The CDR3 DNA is TGTGCCAGCAGCTTAACATACAGGCCACAGAATAGCAATCAGCCCCAGCATTTT.

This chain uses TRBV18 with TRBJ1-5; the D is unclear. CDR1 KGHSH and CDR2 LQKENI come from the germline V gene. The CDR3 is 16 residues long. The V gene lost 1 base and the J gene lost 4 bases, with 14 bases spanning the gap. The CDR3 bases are TGTGCCAGCTCACCACAAGCGGACGTCGCTAATCAGCCCCAGCATTTT. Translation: CASSPQADVANQPQHF.